This T cell receptor (beta chain) was obtained from a study of blood T cell repertoires in COVID-19. About the study: COVID-19 samples, acute and convalescent, were from the United States, Italy and Spain.

In the authors' methods: Amplification from reference gene primers served as the basis for estimated nucleated cell counts. This table comes from immunoSEQ multiplex PCR, and its TCRdb copy is limited to in-frame clones, with some not included. V and J calls and clone size follow that table, whereas D and trimming were derived from the DNA. The sample comprises 55,000 to 75,000 clones, about four fifths of which are singletons, and about 28% rests with the top ten. Germline V CDR1 and CDR2: LNHDA, SQIVND (reference sequence). J lost 5 bases, V lost 8 bases, and 10 bases had no gene match. The CDR3 has 16 residues.

Sequenced material: peripheral blood. This sequence originates from a man aged 65 to 79 with acute or convalescent COVID-19. V gene TRBV19 combines with J gene TRBJ1-4; TRBD1 matches at 11 bases. The CDR3 is CASGGQGVRWNEKLFF. CDR3 nucleotides: TGTGCCAGTGGGGGACAGGGGGTAAGGTGGAATGAAAAACTGTTTTTT.